This TCR beta chain stems from a study of T cells in Graves' hyperthyroidism and ophthalmopathy. Of note for this clonotype: Its target is unknown.

RNA transcripts were the template for amplifying TCR beta CDR3 regions. First-round RT-PCR targeting the TCR CDR3 was performed with the HTBI primer set. Each CDR3 protein is one row after TCRdb ran MiXCR on the multiplex PCR reads. The data contain some 740,000 distinct CDR3 sequences, 14% of them singletons. Study observations and caveats: Before onset, by a median of approximately 5.9 months, the model predicted ophthalmopathy.

Graves' hyperthyroidism qualified as stable when ophthalmopathy did not progress within 18 months. Patients between 18 and 65 years old had hyperthyroidism, newly diagnosed and lasting under 2 months. Criteria for exclusion of patients were uncontrolled infection, other autoimmune disease, pregnancy or lactation. The origin of this receptor is a woman between 18 and 30 years old with Graves' hyperthyroidism. Sample: blood.

CDR3 sequence reads: CASLWGDTEAFF. CDR3 nucleotide sequence: TGTGCCAGCCTTTGGGGTGACACTGAAGCTTTCTTT. The chain carries TRBV19 and TRBJ1-1, with D unresolved. Looked up from germline, CDR1 is LNHDA and CDR2 is SQIVND (reference sequence). V was cut by 9 bases and J by 3 bases, with 11 bases left in between. The CDR3 length is 12 residues.